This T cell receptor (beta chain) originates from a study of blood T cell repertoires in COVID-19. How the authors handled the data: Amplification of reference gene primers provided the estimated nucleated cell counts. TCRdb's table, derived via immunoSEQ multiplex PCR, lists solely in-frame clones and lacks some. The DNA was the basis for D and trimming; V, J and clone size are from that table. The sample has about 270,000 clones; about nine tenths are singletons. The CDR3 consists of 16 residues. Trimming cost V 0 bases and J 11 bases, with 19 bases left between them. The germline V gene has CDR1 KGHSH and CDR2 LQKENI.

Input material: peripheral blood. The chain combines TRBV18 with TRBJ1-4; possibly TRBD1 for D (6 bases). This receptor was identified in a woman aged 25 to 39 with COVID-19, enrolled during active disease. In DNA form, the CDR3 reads TGTGCCAGCTCACCACCAGAGGGGCAGGGGCTGAGGAAACTGTTTTTT. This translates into CASSPPEGQGLRKLFF.